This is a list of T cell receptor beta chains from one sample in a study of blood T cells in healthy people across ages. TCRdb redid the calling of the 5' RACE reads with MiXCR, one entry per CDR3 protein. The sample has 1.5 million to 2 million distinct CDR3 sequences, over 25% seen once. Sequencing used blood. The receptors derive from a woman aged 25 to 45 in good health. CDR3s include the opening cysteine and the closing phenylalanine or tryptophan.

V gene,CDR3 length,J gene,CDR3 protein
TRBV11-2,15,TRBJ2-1,CASSLGLAGMNEQFF
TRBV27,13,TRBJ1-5,CASSPTPHQPQHF
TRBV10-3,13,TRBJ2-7,CAIRPGGNYEQYF
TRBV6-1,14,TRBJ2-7,CASSEDFGDSRRYF
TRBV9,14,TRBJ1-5,CASSVGEGNQPQHF
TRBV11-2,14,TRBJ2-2,CASGTWVDSGELFF
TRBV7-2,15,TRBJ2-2,CASTPWTANTGELFF
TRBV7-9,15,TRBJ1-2,CASSLAGPGPYGYTF
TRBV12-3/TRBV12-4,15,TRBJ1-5,CASSFAGARNQPQHF
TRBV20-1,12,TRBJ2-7,CSASTGGHEQYF
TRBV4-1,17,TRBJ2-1,CASSQPSGGPWGNEQFF
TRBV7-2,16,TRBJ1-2,CASSLDPSRDLHGYTF
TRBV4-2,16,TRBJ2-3,CASSQQSGIIGDTQYF
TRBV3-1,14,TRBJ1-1,CASSPQTGGAEAFF
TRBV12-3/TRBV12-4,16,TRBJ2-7,CASSQSGASVRDEQYF
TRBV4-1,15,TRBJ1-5,CASSQDVIGNQPQHF
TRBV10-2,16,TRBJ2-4,CASSIDRSWAANIQYF
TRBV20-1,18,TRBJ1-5,CGALGDNGLYSSNQPQHF
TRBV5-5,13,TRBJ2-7,CASSPGPESEQYF
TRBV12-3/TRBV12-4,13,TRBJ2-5,CASSLGLEGTQYF
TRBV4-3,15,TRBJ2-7,CASSQDLASSYEQYF
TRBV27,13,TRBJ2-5,CASSRTHAETQYF
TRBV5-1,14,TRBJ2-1,CASSLGAGFSSMFF
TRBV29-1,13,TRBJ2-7,CSGAPGQGVEQYF
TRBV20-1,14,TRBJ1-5,CSARVPGLDQPQHF
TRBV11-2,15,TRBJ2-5,CASSNGDRAQETQYF
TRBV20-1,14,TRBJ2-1,CSAREPGLASRQFF
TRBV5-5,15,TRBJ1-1,CASSLAAEHNTEAFF
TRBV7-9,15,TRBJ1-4,CASSFKPGQSEKLFF
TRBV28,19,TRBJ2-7,CTSSLALFDRDRSSYEQYF
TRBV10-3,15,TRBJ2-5,CAIGGGGRAGETQYF
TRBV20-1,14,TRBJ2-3,CSVPGLRSVDTQYF
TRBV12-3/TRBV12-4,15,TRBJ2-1,CASSLDPVPSNEQFF
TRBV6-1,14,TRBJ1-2,CASSPYGQVYGYTF
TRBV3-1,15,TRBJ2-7,CASSPRDRGEHEQYF
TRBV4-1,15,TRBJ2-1,CASSQGRQGLDEQFF
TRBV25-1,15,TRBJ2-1,CASREDSRVFNEQFF
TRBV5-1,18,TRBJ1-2,CASSRTYSSGPSNYGHTF
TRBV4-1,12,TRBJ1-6,CASSPQNSPLHF
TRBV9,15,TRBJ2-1,CASSGPRGGLNEQFF
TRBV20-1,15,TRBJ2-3,CSARDADRGTDTQYF
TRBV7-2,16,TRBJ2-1,CASSDRVPGSDNEQFF
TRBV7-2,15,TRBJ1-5,CASSLGSGRDQPQHF
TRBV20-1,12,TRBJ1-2,CSAPGQSNGYTF
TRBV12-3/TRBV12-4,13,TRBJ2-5,CASSLGFQETQYF
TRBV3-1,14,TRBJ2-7,CASSQETVSYEQYF
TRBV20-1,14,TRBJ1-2,CSARVTDRGYGYTF
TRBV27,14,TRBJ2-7,CVSSLRQGFGEQYF
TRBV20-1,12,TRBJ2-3,CGGAPSTDTQYF
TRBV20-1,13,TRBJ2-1,CSAAADTINEQFF
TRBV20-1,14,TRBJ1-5,CSAGPTDSNQPQHF
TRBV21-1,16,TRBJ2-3,CASSRTGTRPSDTQYF
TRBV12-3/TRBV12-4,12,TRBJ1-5,CASSRGGQPQHF
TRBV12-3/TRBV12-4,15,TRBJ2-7,CASSLGREGSYEQYF
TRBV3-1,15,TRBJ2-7,CASSQVHGGKYEQYF
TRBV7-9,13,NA,CASSSIQANEQYF
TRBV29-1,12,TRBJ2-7,CSVARNTYEQYF
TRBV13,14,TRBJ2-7,CASSQLANSYEQYF
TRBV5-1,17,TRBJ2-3,CASRGGAGREATDTQYF